These T cell receptor beta chains were read from a single sample in a study of regulatory T cells in long-lasting Graves disease. A single record per CDR3 protein comes from TCRdb applying MiXCR to the multiplex PCR reads. Counted here are 600,000 to 650,000 distinct CDR3 sequences, around 17% occurring once; the ten biggest clones make up 15% to 20%. The same data also contributed to another study, on T cells in Graves' hyperthyroidism and ophthalmopathy.

The sample consisted of peripheral blood mononuclear cells (PBMCs), taken at new diagnosis, from a patient treated with antithyroid drugs. The receptors derive from a woman aged 25 to 39 with Graves disease. Each CDR3 is given with its conserved first and last residue. A D gene is named only where the DNA matches it firmly. Where a row states a size, it is once, few, many or the class of an expanded clone; other rows omit it.

v_gene: TRBV6-1
j_gene: TRBJ1-1
abundance: -
d_gene: -
CDR3aa: CASSEGHTNTEAFF
CDR3nt: TGTGCCAGCAGTGAAGGACACACAAACACTGAAGCTTTCTTT

v_gene: TRBV3-1
j_gene: TRBJ1-1
abundance: -
d_gene: -
CDR3aa: CASSQGLTVNTEAFF
CDR3nt: TGTGCCAGCAGCCAGGGACTGACAGTGAACACTGAAGCTTTCTTT

v_gene: TRBV7-2
j_gene: TRBJ2-1
abundance: many
d_gene: -
CDR3aa: CASSLALNEQFF
CDR3nt: TGTGCCAGCAGCTTAGCGTTGAATGAGCAGTTCTTC

v_gene: TRBV29-1
j_gene: TRBJ2-7
abundance: few
d_gene: -
CDR3aa: CSVRRDSDEQYF
CDR3nt: TGCAGCGTTCGGCGGGACTCGGACGAGCAGTACTTC

v_gene: TRBV3-1
j_gene: TRBJ2-3
abundance: -
d_gene: -
CDR3aa: CASSQPPRVDTQYF
CDR3nt: TGTGCCAGCAGCCAACCCCCAAGGGTGGATACGCAGTATTTT

v_gene: TRBV15
j_gene: TRBJ2-7
abundance: -
d_gene: -
CDR3aa: CATSREIGEQYF
CDR3nt: TGTGCCACCAGCAGAGAAATCGGCGAGCAGTACTTC

v_gene: TRBV9
j_gene: TRBJ2-6
abundance: -
d_gene: -
CDR3aa: CASSVAFSGANVLTF
CDR3nt: TGTGCCAGCAGCGTAGCTTTCTCTGGGGCCAACGTCCTGACTTTC

v_gene: TRBV11-2
j_gene: TRBJ2-7
abundance: -
d_gene: TRBD2
CDR3aa: CASSLGREYAYEQYF
CDR3nt: TGTGCCAGCAGCTTAGGGCGGGAGTATGCCTACGAGCAGTACTTC

v_gene: TRBV30
j_gene: TRBJ1-4
abundance: -
d_gene: -
CDR3aa: CAWTEQIASEKLFF
CDR3nt: TGTGCCTGGACAGAGCAGATCGCAAGTGAAAAACTGTTTTTT

v_gene: TRBV19
j_gene: TRBJ1-6
abundance: -
d_gene: -
CDR3aa: CASSDTRFGYSPLHF
CDR3nt: TGTGCCAGTAGTGACACAAGGTTTGGGTATTCACCCCTCCACTTT

v_gene: TRBV5-1
j_gene: TRBJ1-1
abundance: many
d_gene: -
CDR3aa: CASSFGGDSPEAFF
CDR3nt: TGCGCCAGCAGCTTTGGGGGCGACAGCCCCGAAGCTTTCTTT

v_gene: TRBV6-1
j_gene: TRBJ1-5
abundance: -
d_gene: -
CDR3aa: CASTLRQVVLRYQPQHF
CDR3nt: TGTGCCAGCACTCTAAGACAGGTTGTCCTCCGCTATCAGCCCCAGCATTTT

v_gene: TRBV20-1
j_gene: TRBJ2-7
abundance: few
d_gene: -
CDR3aa: CSASPIGTPGDEQYF
CDR3nt: TGCAGTGCTAGCCCAATCGGGACGCCTGGCGACGAGCAGTACTTC

v_gene: TRBV30
j_gene: TRBJ1-1
abundance: few
d_gene: -
CDR3aa: CAWRRVAVTEAFF
CDR3nt: TGTGCCTGGAGACGCGTCGCGGTGACTGAAGCTTTCTTT

v_gene: TRBV12-3/TRBV12-4
j_gene: TRBJ2-7
abundance: many
d_gene: TRBD2
CDR3aa: CASSLTSGIYEQYF
CDR3nt: TGTGCCAGCAGTTTGACTAGCGGGATCTACGAGCAGTACTTC

v_gene: TRBV28
j_gene: TRBJ2-1
abundance: many
d_gene: -
CDR3aa: CASTPRGARGREQFF
CDR3nt: TGTGCCAGCACCCCGCGCGGGGCTCGAGGACGTGAGCAGTTCTTC

v_gene: TRBV2
j_gene: TRBJ1-2
abundance: many
d_gene: -
CDR3aa: CASSRTVDGYTF
CDR3nt: TGTGCCAGCAGTCGGACAGTTGATGGCTACACCTTC

v_gene: TRBV6-5
j_gene: TRBJ1-2
abundance: many
d_gene: -
CDR3aa: CASSYSSEVSGYYGYTF
CDR3nt: TGTGCCAGCAGTTACTCTTCCGAAGTTAGCGGATACTATGGCTACACCTTC

v_gene: TRBV9
j_gene: TRBJ2-1
abundance: few
d_gene: -
CDR3aa: CASSVSFGNEQFF
CDR3nt: TGTGCCAGCAGCGTAAGTTTCGGCAATGAGCAGTTCTTC

v_gene: TRBV30
j_gene: TRBJ2-7
abundance: few
d_gene: -
CDR3aa: CAWSISYPRAYEQYF
CDR3nt: TGTGCCTGGAGTATTTCCTACCCACGCGCTTACGAGCAGTACTTC

v_gene: TRBV7-9
j_gene: TRBJ2-2
abundance: -
d_gene: -
CDR3aa: CASSLVGVPSGELFF
CDR3nt: TGTGCCAGCAGCTTAGTAGGCGTCCCCTCCGGGGAGCTGTTTTTT

v_gene: TRBV19
j_gene: TRBJ2-1
abundance: -
d_gene: -
CDR3aa: CASSIRPSSEQFF
CDR3nt: TGTGCCAGTAGTATCCGCCCTAGCAGTGAGCAGTTCTTC

v_gene: TRBV12-3/TRBV12-4
j_gene: TRBJ1-3
abundance: -
d_gene: TRBD1
CDR3aa: CASSLKGQAGNTIYF
CDR3nt: TGTGCCAGCAGCCTTAAGGGACAGGCTGGAAACACCATATATTTT

v_gene: TRBV5-1
j_gene: TRBJ2-2
abundance: few
d_gene: TRBD1
CDR3aa: CATSRGQGSGELFF
CDR3nt: TGCGCCACTTCGCGGGGACAGGGTTCTGGGGAGCTGTTTTTT

v_gene: TRBV7-8
j_gene: TRBJ2-3
abundance: few
d_gene: TRBD2
CDR3aa: CASTILAGTGTDTQYF
CDR3nt: TGTGCCAGCACAATCTTAGCGGGGACGGGCACAGATACGCAGTATTTT

v_gene: TRBV27
j_gene: TRBJ1-2
abundance: many
d_gene: -
CDR3aa: CASSSSRPLGYTF
CDR3nt: TGTGCCAGCAGTTCCTCCCGGCCCCTAGGCTACACCTTC

v_gene: TRBV12-3/TRBV12-4
j_gene: TRBJ2-3
abundance: many
d_gene: -
CDR3aa: CASGKGWDTQYF
CDR3nt: TGTGCCAGCGGGAAAGGATGGGATACGCAGTATTTT

v_gene: TRBV2
j_gene: TRBJ1-1
abundance: many
d_gene: -
CDR3aa: CASGGGGAFF
CDR3nt: TGTGCCAGCGGGGGCGGGGGAGCTTTCTTT

v_gene: TRBV6-2/TRBV6-3
j_gene: TRBJ2-1
abundance: many
d_gene: -
CDR3aa: CASNTYNEQFF
CDR3nt: TGTGCCAGCAACACTTACAATGAGCAGTTCTTC

v_gene: TRBV5-1
j_gene: TRBJ2-1
abundance: few
d_gene: TRBD2
CDR3aa: CASSLGSGGDNEQFF
CDR3nt: TGCGCCAGCAGCTTGGGGTCGGGAGGGGACAATGAGCAGTTCTTC

v_gene: TRBV28
j_gene: TRBJ1-6
abundance: few
d_gene: -
CDR3aa: CASTAGQVNSPLHF
CDR3nt: TGTGCCAGCACCGCGGGACAAGTAAATTCACCCCTCCACTTT

v_gene: TRBV9
j_gene: TRBJ1-2
abundance: -
d_gene: TRBD1
CDR3aa: CASSQTGANYGYTF
CDR3nt: TGTGCCAGCAGCCAGACAGGGGCTAACTATGGCTACACCTTC

v_gene: TRBV7-9
j_gene: TRBJ1-1
abundance: many
d_gene: -
CDR3aa: CASSLVRGLNTEAFF
CDR3nt: TGTGCCAGCAGCTTAGTTAGGGGCTTGAACACTGAAGCTTTCTTT

v_gene: TRBV29-1
j_gene: TRBJ2-6
abundance: -
d_gene: -
CDR3aa: CSVALSGANVLTF
CDR3nt: TGCAGCGTTGCGCTCTCTGGGGCCAACGTCCTGACTTTC

v_gene: TRBV2
j_gene: TRBJ2-2
abundance: many
d_gene: TRBD2
CDR3aa: CASSFRLAGRDTGELFF
CDR3nt: TGTGCCAGCAGTTTTCGACTAGCGGGGCGGGACACCGGGGAGCTGTTTTTT

v_gene: TRBV20-1
j_gene: TRBJ2-3
abundance: few
d_gene: -
CDR3aa: CSANSLWEDTQYF
CDR3nt: TGCAGTGCTAATTCCTTGTGGGAGGATACGCAGTATTTT

v_gene: TRBV12-3/TRBV12-4
j_gene: TRBJ2-3
abundance: many
d_gene: -
CDR3aa: CASSFAPGLRTDTQYF
CDR3nt: TGTGCCAGCAGTTTCGCTCCGGGACTGCGCACAGATACGCAGTATTTT

v_gene: TRBV6-1
j_gene: TRBJ2-2
abundance: -
d_gene: -
CDR3aa: CASQGGLGTGELSF
CDR3nt: TGTGCCAGCCAGGGGGGCTTGGGTACCGGGGAGCTGTCTTTT

v_gene: TRBV28
j_gene: TRBJ2-7
abundance: many
d_gene: -
CDR3aa: CASSSHPYEQYF
CDR3nt: TGTGCCAGCAGTTCCCACCCCTACGAGCAGTACTTC

v_gene: TRBV7-2
j_gene: TRBJ1-2
abundance: many
d_gene: -
CDR3aa: CASSLGTLYGYTF
CDR3nt: TGTGCCAGCAGTTTAGGGACCCTTTATGGCTACACCTTC

v_gene: TRBV2
j_gene: TRBJ2-6
abundance: -
d_gene: TRBD1
CDR3aa: CASSRRQGAGGANVLTF
CDR3nt: TGTGCCAGCAGCCGCCGACAGGGGGCGGGTGGGGCCAACGTCCTGACTTTC

v_gene: TRBV29-1
j_gene: TRBJ1-2
abundance: many
d_gene: TRBD1
CDR3aa: CSVQGQTNGYTF
CDR3nt: TGCAGCGTCCAGGGACAGACGAACGGCTACACCTTC

v_gene: TRBV5-1
j_gene: TRBJ2-1
abundance: many
d_gene: -
CDR3aa: CASTILGGREPYNEQFF
CDR3nt: TGCGCCAGCACCATCTTAGGTGGCCGGGAGCCGTACAATGAGCAGTTCTTC

v_gene: TRBV24-1
j_gene: TRBJ2-1
abundance: few
d_gene: TRBD2
CDR3aa: CATSDVPGTSGREWNEQFF
CDR3nt: TGTGCCACCAGTGATGTTCCCGGGACTAGCGGGAGGGAGTGGAATGAGCAGTTCTTC

v_gene: TRBV29-1
j_gene: TRBJ2-1
abundance: few
d_gene: -
CDR3aa: CSAGNREEYNEQFF
CDR3nt: TGCAGCGCTGGGAACAGGGAAGAGTACAATGAGCAGTTCTTC

v_gene: TRBV28
j_gene: TRBJ2-7
abundance: many
d_gene: TRBD2
CDR3aa: CASTPIEREGEQYF
CDR3nt: TGTGCCAGCACCCCAATTGAGCGGGAGGGTGAGCAGTACTTC

v_gene: TRBV5-1
j_gene: TRBJ2-7
abundance: many
d_gene: TRBD1
CDR3aa: CASSLSDRGVEQYF
CDR3nt: TGCGCCAGCAGTCTCTCCGACAGGGGAGTTGAGCAGTACTTC

v_gene: TRBV6-9
j_gene: TRBJ2-1
abundance: many
d_gene: -
CDR3aa: CASSYGGNYNEQFF
CDR3nt: TGTGCCAGCAGTTACGGCGGAAACTACAATGAGCAGTTCTTC

v_gene: TRBV15
j_gene: TRBJ1-2
abundance: -
d_gene: TRBD1
CDR3aa: CATSRPGTGREYGYTF
CDR3nt: TGTGCCACCAGCAGACCCGGGACAGGAAGAGAATATGGCTACACCTTC

v_gene: TRBV29-1
j_gene: TRBJ1-1
abundance: many
d_gene: -
CDR3aa: CSVEPYGTQRQAFF
CDR3nt: TGCAGCGTTGAACCCTACGGGACTCAACGGCAGGCTTTCTTT